This T cell receptor beta chain was identified in a study of blood T cell repertoires in COVID-19. Study overall: Material from acute and convalescent COVID-19 was sourced from the United States, Italy and Spain.

Enrolled during active infection, Seattle patients were then followed longitudinally. Authors' data handling: Reference gene primers were amplified, and this amplification served to estimate nucleated cell counts. Libraries were prepared by immunoSEQ multiplex PCR; TCRdb keeps only in-frame clonotypes and omits some of them. Clone size and the V and J calls come from that table; the DNA yielded D and trimming. In the table there are around 290,000 clones, around nine tenths of which are singletons. CDR1 and CDR2 from the germline V gene are SQVTM and ANQGSEA. The CDR3 spans 13 residues. V and J are TRBV29-1 and TRBJ1-2, with D possibly TRBD1 on 6 matching bases. The sequence came from a woman in her 70s with COVID-19, enrolled during active disease. Sequencing was done on a sample of peripheral blood. The CDR3 reads CIGHTGTQGGYTF. CDR3 coding DNA: TGCATCGGGCACACCGGGACACAAGGTGGCTACACCTTC.